This TCR beta chain was observed in a study of neoadjuvant anti-PD-1 for oral cavity cancer. Turning to the study itself: Around day 43, patients without progression received a fourth nivolumab dose before surgery.

General study results and limits: Higher pretreatment Treg/Th17 ratios tracked higher pretreatment blood clonality.

This clone was counted once. Its antigen is not identified. One end of the junction is discordant with germline, which a read error may explain. This table comes from immunoSEQ multiplex PCR, and its TCRdb copy is limited to in-frame clones, with some not included. Here the sample spans about 72,000 clones, 83% being singletons. In germline, CDR1 is SGHVS, CDR2 FQNEAQ. There are 17 residues in the CDR3. The patients had HPV-negative, locally advanced oral cavity squamous cell carcinoma. This sequence joins TRBV7-8 and TRBJ2-5; D unclear. The receptor was isolated from a person aged 35-79 years with oral cavity squamous cell carcinoma. Sample: PBMCs, taken before nivolumab (anti-PD-1) treatment. CDR3 in amino acids: CASTLGRYWATQETQYF. The CDR3 coding sequence is TGTGCCAGCACCTTAGGGCGGTACTGGGCCACACAAGAGACCCAGTACTTC.